This T cell receptor (beta chain) was recorded in a study of T-cell memory formation after mild COVID-19. At the level of the study: The two donors had largely donor-specific TCR clusters. Study-wide results and limits: Several responding clones turned up in pre-infection memory, indicating that cross-reactive memory may have taken part. Clones shrinking between day 15 and 85 showed a balanced CD4/CD8 split, and those that grew later tilted toward CD4+.

Germline CDR1 reads MNHEY; CDR2 reads SVGEGT. J lost 4 bases, V lost 8 bases, and 13 bases had no gene match. CDR3 length equals 15 residues. Barcoded TCR alpha and TCR beta cDNA libraries with UMIs came from 5'RACE using constant-segment primers. TCRdb called the 5' RACE reads again in MiXCR, with one record for every CDR3 protein. The sample includes roughly 560,000 distinct CDR3 sequences, roughly 20% of them seen just once. On this clonotype: What it recognizes is unknown.

This chain uses TRBV6-2 or TRBV6-3 with TRBJ2-7; 8 bases align to TRBD2. The sequenced material came from PBMCs or a T cell subset sorted from them (not recorded which). The receptor was isolated from an adult woman who had mild COVID-19 (a few samples of this study predate the infection). Cell type and time point are not known. In DNA, the CDR3 is TGTGCCAGCTTCCGCGAGGCTAGCGGGTATTACGAGCAGTACTTC. Amino acids: CASFREASGYYEQYF.